Presented here are 24 T cell receptor beta chains from one specimen sequenced in a study of T cell clonality in common variable immunodeficiency. Some clones are missing from TCRdb's copy, which holds only in-frame ones; the method was immunoSEQ multiplex PCR. The profile covers roughly 42,000 clones, none occurring a single time. The sequencing input was peripheral blood mononuclear cells. These receptors all stem from a person aged 18 to 69 in good health.

This clone was seen at least ten times. The sequence runs out 3 residues before the end of the CDR3; the remainder is reconstructed from the germline J gene. The V call is TRBV19, the J call TRBJ2-7, with 14 bases aligning to TRBD2. CDR1 LNHDA and CDR2 SQIVND come from the germline V gene (reference sequence). The length of the CDR3 is 20 residues. J lost 0 bases, V lost 6 bases, and 16 bases had no gene match. CDR3 protein: CASSTPGTSGRPRSSYEQYF. The CDR3 DNA, read in part, is TGTGCCAGTAGCACCCCCGGGACTAGCGGGAGACCGCGGAGCTCCTACGAG.

This clone was counted at least ten times. The DNA ends 3 residues before the CDR3 does, and the rest of the CDR3 is filled in from the germline J gene. The chain couples TRBV12-3 or TRBV12-4 to TRBJ2-1, with TRBD2 matching over 9 bases. After removal of 6 bases from V and 8 bases from J, the junction contained 11 bases not matched to a gene. This CDR3 region has 15 residues. Partial CDR3 DNA: TGTGCCAGCAGCCCTTTAGCGGGAGATTTCGATGAG. It is translated as CASSPLAGDFDE. The whole CDR3 sequence is CASSPLAGDFDEQFF.

This clone was seen ten or more times. Read data end 3 residues before the CDR3 end; the end is taken from the germline J gene. The chain couples TRBV30 to TRBJ2-1, with 7 positions matching TRBD2. The germline V gene has CDR1 GTSNPN and CDR2 SVGIG (reference sequence). V dropped 5 bases and J dropped 1; count of bases not matched to a gene: 5. CDR3 size: 14 residues. Partial CDR3 DNA: TGTGCCTGGGGCGAGGGACTATCCTACAATGAG. It translates to CAWGEGLSYNE. The whole CDR3 reads CAWGEGLSYNEQFF.

Worth noting for this clone: The read ends 3 residues before the CDR3 terminus; that terminus is restored from the germline J gene. The same CDR3 arises from other DNA sequences in this sample as well. The genes are TRBV18 and TRBJ1-3; weak D call: TRBD1 (6 bases). The germline V gene encodes CDR1 KGHSH and CDR2 LQKENI. Trimming stripped 2 bases from V and 0 bases from J, with 11 bases between. This CDR3 spans 16 amino acids. Here the CDR3 reads CASSPYTGSSGNTIYF. CDR3 DNA (partial): TGTGCCAGCTCACCATACACAGGGAGCTCTGGAAACACC.

Ten or more counts support this clone. From the germline J gene comes the end of the CDR3, since the read stops 3 residues before it. V usage is TRBV6-4 and J usage is TRBJ1-1; 11 bases map to TRBD1. This CDR3 spans 14 amino acids. The germline gives CDR1 MRHNA, CDR2 SNTAGT. Trimming at V came to 2 bases and at J to 4 bases, leaving 0 bases not matched to a gene. CDR3 sequence: CASSDGTGGTEAFF. The CDR3 bases that were read are TGTGCCAGCAGTGACGGGACAGGGGGCACTGAA.

This clone showed up many times. The CDR3 DNA, read in part, is TGTGCCAGCAGCCCAACGACAGATAGCAATCAGCCC. Translated, it gives CASSPTTDSNQP. In full, the CDR3 reads CASSPTTDSNQPQHF. The rearrangement links TRBV7-2 to TRBJ1-5; tentative D call: TRBD1 (5 bases). Read coverage stops 3 residues before the CDR3 terminus; the germline J gene supplies the remainder. CDR3 size: 15 residues. Germline CDR1 and CDR2: SGHTA and FQGNSA. Trimming removed 5 bases at V and 0 bases at J, with 11 bases between.

In this sample, this clone turned up many times. The read ends 3 residues early relative to the CDR3; the germline J gene fills the gap. Other DNA sequences in this specimen translate into the identical CDR3. The rearrangement joins TRBV7-3 to TRBJ1-2; tentatively, D is TRBD1 (5 bases). Germline V gives CDR1 SGHTA, CDR2 FQGTGA. The length of the CDR3 is 16 residues. The CDR3 bases that were read are TGTGCCAGCAGCCCGGGTGCTAGCGGGGGGAACAATGAC. Amino acid sequence: CASSPGASGGNND. The whole CDR3 reads CASSPGASGGNNDYTF.

This clone occurred many times. With the read ending 3 residues before the CDR3 end, the germline J gene is used to fill in that end. V usage is TRBV10-3 and J usage is TRBJ2-7; 11 bases fit TRBD1. This CDR3 is 15 amino acids long. Germline CDR1 and CDR2: ENHRY and SYGVKD. V shed 6 bases, J shed 3 bases, and the junction held 7 bases outside the gene matches. The CDR3 protein is CAIREGTGGNYEQYF. The covered CDR3 bases are TGTGCCATCAGGGAAGGGACAGGGGGAAACTACGAG.

This clone was seen ten or more times. The sequence runs out 3 residues before the end of the CDR3; the remainder is reconstructed from the germline J gene. V and J are TRBV20-1 and TRBJ2-3; TRBD1 matches 7 bases. Germline V CDR1 and CDR2: DFQATT, SNEGSKA (reference sequence). Losses at the gene ends were 0 bases for V and 2 bases for J; bases not matched to a gene: 8. The CDR3 spans 16 residues. This CDR3 is CSARDGTALTTDTQYF. CDR3 DNA (partial): TGCAGTGCTAGAGATGGGACAGCCCTAACCACAGATACG.

This clone has ten or more counts. An end of the junction differs from the germline gene, which may be a read error. The read stops 3 residues short of the end of the CDR3; the missing end is completed from the germline J gene. The chain joins TRBV4-2 to TRBJ1-3; D may be TRBD1 (5 bases). CDR1 and CDR2 from the germline V gene are LGHNA and YNFKEQ. This CDR3 has 16 amino acids. This chain's CDR3 is CASSQEWGNSGNTIYF. Partial CDR3 DNA: TGCGCCAGCAGCCAAGAATGGGGCAACTCTGGAAACACC.

This clone was detected many times. The read falls 3 residues short of the CDR3 end, and the missing part is taken from the germline J gene. The rearrangement uses TRBV5-1 and TRBJ2-2; TRBD1 matches 7 bases. The CDR3 consists of 14 residues. Germline V lookup: CDR1 SGHRS, CDR2 YFSETQ. The covered CDR3 bases are TGCGCCAGCAGCTTGGGCTCAACAGGGGAAAAG. Residues: CASSLGSTGEK. The whole CDR3 reads CASSLGSTGEKLFF.

At least ten counts were recorded for this clone. Read data end 3 residues before the CDR3 end; the end is taken from the germline J gene. The V and J genes are TRBV6-2 or TRBV6-3 and TRBJ1-1; TRBD1 matches 7 bases. CDR1 and CDR2 (germline): MNHEY, SVGEGT. The CDR3 is 15 amino acids. Trimming took 4 bases from V and 2 from J; bases not matched to a gene: 7. Here the CDR3 reads CASSSTGTANTEAFF. Incomplete CDR3 DNA: TGTGCCAGCAGTTCCACCGGGACAGCTAACACTGAA.

This clone occurred many times. The read terminates 3 residues ahead of where the CDR3 ends, so the germline J gene completes it. This sequence joins TRBV5-1 and TRBJ2-3; D is possibly TRBD1 (5 bases). The germline gives CDR1 SGHRS, CDR2 YFSETQ. This CDR3 region has 11 residues. The CDR3 protein is CASSLQETQYF. CDR3 DNA (partial): TGCGCCAGCAGCTTACAGGAGACG.

This clone was counted many times. The read stops 3 residues short of the end of the CDR3; the missing end is completed from the germline J gene. The gene calls are TRBV5-1 and TRBJ2-7, with D perhaps matching TRBD1 (6 bases). The CDR3 contains 14 residues. Germline CDR1 and CDR2: SGHRS and YFSETQ. The germline V and J ends were trimmed by 0 bases and 6 bases, with 13 bases remaining between them. This CDR3 reads CASSLARVGGEQYF. CDR3 bases read: TGCGCCAGCAGCTTGGCCCGGGTAGGGGGCGAG.

At least ten counts were recorded for this clone. The CDR3 goes on 3 residues after the read ends, and that part is filled in from the germline J gene. V usage is TRBV6-2 or TRBV6-3 and J usage is TRBJ1-5; possible D gene TRBD1, 6 bases. V was pared by 6 bases and J by 8 bases, with 20 bases between. This CDR3 region has 15 residues. Germline loops: CDR1 MNHEY, CDR2 SVGEGT. CDR3 bases read: TGTGCCAGCAGCCGAGCCGGGACCAGGGGAGAGCCC. Translation: CASSRAGTRGEP. The whole CDR3 is CASSRAGTRGEPQHF.

This clone was observed at least ten times. From the germline J gene comes the end of the CDR3, since the read stops 3 residues before it. This sequence joins TRBV14 and TRBJ2-1, with D possibly being TRBD1 or TRBD2 (7 bases each). V gave up 0 bases and J gave up 7 bases, with 19 bases separating them. Germline V CDR1 and CDR2: SGHDN, FVKESK. This CDR3 is 17 amino acids long. The CDR3 bases that were read are TGTGCCAGCAGCCAAGATTGGGGGAGGGGGCGACGGAATGAG. Translated: CASSQDWGRGRRNE. In full, the CDR3 is CASSQDWGRGRRNEQFF.

This clone occurred many times. Read data end 3 residues before the CDR3 end; the end is taken from the germline J gene. J is TRBJ2-2 and V is TRBV6-1, with D uncertain. Germline CDR1 is MNHNS and CDR2 is SASEGT. The CDR3 is 13 residues long. With 2 bases removed from V and 7 bases from J, the gap between germline ends came to 8 bases. Partial CDR3 DNA: TGTGCCAGCAGTGAAAGTAGGGTCGGGGAG. This sequence encodes CASSESRVGE. In full, the CDR3 reads CASSESRVGELFF.

This clone was seen ten or more times. The missing CDR3 end, 3 residues past where the read stops, is filled in from the germline J gene. The gene calls are TRBV5-1 and TRBJ2-3, with TRBD2 matching 13 bases. The CDR3 loop spans 16 amino acids. Germline assignment: CDR1 SGHRS and CDR2 YFSETQ. The J segment lost 3 bases and the V segment lost 1 base, leaving 2 bases of the junction unmatched. CDR3 DNA, as far as it was read: TGCGCCAGCAGCTTGACTAGCGGGAGGGCAACAGATACG. This codes for CASSLTSGRATDT. The full CDR3 reads CASSLTSGRATDTQYF.

This clone has ten or more counts. The CDR3 end is not reached by the read, which stops 3 residues before it; the germline J gene fills it in. The gene calls are TRBV4-1 and TRBJ1-2, with 7 bases that match TRBD1. V was pared by 2 bases and J by 1 base, with 7 bases of the junction left unmatched. CDR1 is MGHRA, CDR2 YSYEKL, per germline. The CDR3 covers 16 residues. The covered CDR3 bases are TGCGCCAGCAGCCAATTGGACAGGAGCGATAACTATGGC. Translating it yields CASSQLDRSDNYG. The whole CDR3 protein is CASSQLDRSDNYGYTF.

This clone occurred many times. The read terminates 3 residues ahead of where the CDR3 ends, so the germline J gene completes it. The V call is TRBV5-6, the J call TRBJ1-1, with D tentatively TRBD1 (6 bases). V was trimmed by 4 bases and J by 3 bases, leaving 13 bases between them. Germline V gene data show CDR1 as SGHDT and CDR2 as YYEEEE. This CDR3 is built from 14 residues. CDR3 DNA, as far as it was read: TGTGCCAGCAGCCGGTGGGGGCTGTACACTGAA. Translated: CASSRWGLYTE. In full, the CDR3 is CASSRWGLYTEAFF.

The table lists this clone with many counts. The read comes to an end 3 residues before the CDR3 does, leaving the germline J gene to fill in the end. The chain joins TRBV30 to TRBJ1-6; D is perhaps TRBD1 (5 bases). Looked up from germline, CDR1 is GTSNPN and CDR2 is SVGIG (reference sequence). This CDR3 contains 16 residues. Trimming removed 0 bases from V and 7 bases from J, with 16 bases in between. This CDR3 reads CAWSVQTAVQNSPLHF. The CDR3 bases that were read are TGTGCCTGGAGTGTACAGACAGCCGTCCAGAATTCACCC.

The sample holds many counts of this clone. The read comes to an end 3 residues before the CDR3 does, leaving the germline J gene to fill in the end. V and J are TRBV2 and TRBJ1-2, with 8 positions matching TRBD1. J gave up 4 bases and V 5 bases, and 6 bases lay outside the gene matches. In germline, CDR1 is SNHLY, CDR2 FYNNEI. This CDR3 region has 14 residues. The DNA read from the CDR3 is TGTGCCAGCAGTCAAGGACAGGGACCCTATGGC. Its protein is CASSQGQGPYG. The CDR3 as a whole reads CASSQGQGPYGYTF.

This clone was found many times. The sequenced fragment ends 3 residues before the CDR3 boundary, so the rest is inferred from the germline J gene. The chain links TRBV7-3 to TRBJ2-7; tentative D call: TRBD1 (6 bases). CDR1 is SGHTA, CDR2 FQGTGA, per germline. This CDR3 has 14 amino acids. V lost 6 bases, J lost 0 bases, and 12 bases lay in between. The CDR3 reads CASSPQGSSYEQYF. Partial CDR3 DNA: TGTGCCAGCAGTCCTCAGGGGTCCTCCTACGAG. The full variable domain, in which reference TRBV7-3 and TRBJ2-7 provide the parts outside the CDR3, is GAGVSQTPSNKVTEKGKYVELRCDPISGHTALYWYRQSLGQGPEFLIYFQGTGAADDSGLPNDRFFAVRPEGSVSTLKIQRTERGDSAVYLCASSPQGSSYEQYFGPGTRLTVT.

The table lists this clone with many counts. The read ends 3 residues before the CDR3 terminus; that terminus is restored from the germline J gene. The gene calls are TRBV10-1 and TRBJ1-3; a possible D gene is TRBD1 (5 bases). The ends were cut back, 6 bases at V and 6 bases at J, with 15 bases in the middle. Germline CDR1 reads WNHNN; CDR2 reads SYGVQD (reference sequence). The CDR3 contains 14 residues. CDR3 region: CASSRDGGENTIYF. CDR3 bases read: TGCGCCAGCAGCAGGGACGGGGGGGAAAACACC.